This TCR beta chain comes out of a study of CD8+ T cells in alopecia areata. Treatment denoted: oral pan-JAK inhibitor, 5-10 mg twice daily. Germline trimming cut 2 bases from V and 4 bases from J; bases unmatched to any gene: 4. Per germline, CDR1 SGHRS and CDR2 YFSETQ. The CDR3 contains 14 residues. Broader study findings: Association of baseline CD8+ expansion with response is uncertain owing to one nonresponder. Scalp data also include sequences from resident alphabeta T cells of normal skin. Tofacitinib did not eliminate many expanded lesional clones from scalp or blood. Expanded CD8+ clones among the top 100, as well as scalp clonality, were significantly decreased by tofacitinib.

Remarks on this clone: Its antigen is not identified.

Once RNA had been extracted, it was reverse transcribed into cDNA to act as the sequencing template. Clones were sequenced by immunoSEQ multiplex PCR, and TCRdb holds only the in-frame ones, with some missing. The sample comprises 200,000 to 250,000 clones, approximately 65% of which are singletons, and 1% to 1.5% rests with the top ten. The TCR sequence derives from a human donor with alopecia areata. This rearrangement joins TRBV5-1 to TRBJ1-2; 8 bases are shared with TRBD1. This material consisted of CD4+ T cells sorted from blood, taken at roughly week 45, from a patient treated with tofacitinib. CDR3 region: CASSFIDRGYGYTF. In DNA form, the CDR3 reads TGCGCCAGCAGCTTTATTGACAGGGGCTATGGCTACACCTTC.